Presented here are 30 T cell receptor beta chains from one specimen sequenced in a study of blood T cell repertoires in COVID-19. Assay used: immunoSEQ multiplex PCR; TCRdb lists only in-frame clones, some missing. The table includes around 250,000 clones, approximately 86% detected once. The sequencing input was peripheral blood. The receptors originated from a human donor in a cohort sampled during active COVID-19.

The gene calls are TRBV6-5 and TRBJ2-7; TRBD2 aligns across 7 bases. This CDR3 has 14 amino acids. V lost 0 bases to trimming and J lost 4 bases; unmatched junction nucleotides: 3. Germline V gene sequence: CDR1 MNHEY, CDR2 SVGAGI. The CDR3 DNA reads as TGTGCCAGCAGTTACTCAGGGAGGGGTTACGAGCAGTACTTC. Translated: CASSYSGRGYEQYF.

This rearrangement joins TRBV25-1 to TRBJ1-4, with 9 nucleotides matching TRBD1. V shed 3 bases, J shed 8 bases, and the junction held 13 bases outside the gene matches. Germline lookup yields CDR1 MGHDK and CDR2 SYGVNS. This CDR3 contains 17 residues. This chain's CDR3 is CASSDPKGGQGVEKLFF. The CDR3 DNA sequence: TGTGCCAGCAGTGACCCAAAAGGGGGACAGGGAGTCGAAAAACTGTTTTTT.

V is TRBV19 and J is TRBJ1-1, with D perhaps matching TRBD1 (6 bases). The CDR3 totals 13 residues. CDR1 LNHDA and CDR2 SQIVND come from the germline V gene (reference sequence). Deletions cut 4 bases from V and 8 bases from J, with 14 bases between. The CDR3 DNA is TGTGCCAGTAGTAGTACAGGGCGGCACGAAGCTTTCTTT. This codes for CASSSTGRHEAFF.

The chain links TRBV28 to TRBJ1-3, with 8 positions matching TRBD1. CDR3 size: 16 residues. V lost 3 bases, J lost 6 bases, and 10 bases stayed unmatched. CDR1 is MDHEN and CDR2 is SYDVKM in the germline V gene. The CDR3: CASSLPGQGLSNTIYF. The CDR3 DNA follows: TGTGCCAGCAGTTTGCCTGGACAGGGTTTATCAAACACCATATATTTT.

The chain links TRBV6-5 to TRBJ2-7, with a tentative D call TRBD1 (6 bases). The germline V gene has CDR1 MNHEY and CDR2 SVGAGI. Deletions cut 7 bases from V and 7 bases from J, with 11 bases between. The CDR3 runs to 11 residues. The DNA for the CDR3 is TGTGCCAGCACGGCTGGGACAGAGCAGTACTTC. As protein: CASTAGTEQYF.

The chain has TRBV6-2 or TRBV6-3 and TRBJ2-7, with 10 bases aligning to TRBD2. V shed 5 bases and J 2 bases; nucleotides not matched to a gene: 6. The CDR3 is 15 residues long. Germline V gives CDR1 MNHEY, CDR2 SVGEGT. CDR3 DNA sequence: TGTGCCAGCAGTCTAGCGGGAGAGTATGCCTACGAGCAGTACTTC. Its protein is CASSLAGEYAYEQYF.

This chain joins TRBV7-2 and TRBJ1-1; D unclear. Trimming removed 1 base at V and 2 bases at J, with 8 bases between. Germline CDR1 SGHTA, CDR2 FQGNSA. The CDR3 is made up of 14 amino acids. The CDR3 nucleotides are TGTGCCAGCAGCTTAGAGGCAGGAAACACTGAAGCTTTCTTT. This encodes CASSLEAGNTEAFF.

V and J are TRBV19 and TRBJ1-2; D might be TRBD1 (6 bases). The CDR3 contains 16 residues. Germline CDR1 and CDR2: LNHDA and SQIVND (reference sequence). V lost 7 bases, J lost 4 bases, and 22 bases lay in between. Written as DNA, the CDR3 is TGTGCCAGTATGGGGGCTACAGGAGAAACACCCTATGGCTACACCTTC. It specifies CASMGATGETPYGYTF.

The gene calls are TRBV19 and TRBJ1-5, with 8 bases fitting TRBD1. Germline V gene data show CDR1 as LNHDA and CDR2 as SQIVND (reference sequence). The CDR3 totals 15 residues. V dropped 3 bases and J dropped 12; count of bases not matched to a gene: 13. The CDR3 spells CASSILGQGGEVQHF. CDR3 nucleotide sequence: TGTGCCAGTAGTATTCTTGGACAGGGCGGCGAGGTCCAGCATTTT.

The J gene is TRBJ1-1, the V gene TRBV9; D gene ambiguous. Trimming pared 0 bases from V and 0 bases from J, leaving 21 bases between. This CDR3 has 19 residues. Germline assignment: CDR1 SGDLS and CDR2 YYNGEE. CDR3 bases: TGTGCCAGCAGCGTAGGGTTTGGGGAGGCCATCCGAATGAACACTGAAGCTTTCTTT. Its protein is CASSVGFGEAIRMNTEAFF.

V is TRBV7-7 and J is TRBJ2-7; TRBD1 aligns across 8 bases. V lost 5 bases to trimming and J lost 4 bases; unmatched junction nucleotides: 13. CDR3 size: 16 residues. Germline V gives CDR1 SSHAT, CDR2 FNYEAQ (reference sequence). The CDR3 protein is CASSGGQGNCPYEQYF. The DNA of the CDR3 is TGTGCCAGCAGCGGCGGACAGGGTAATTGCCCTTACGAGCAGTACTTC.

In this sample, this clone turned up a few times. V is TRBV19 and J is TRBJ1-2; 8 bases match TRBD1. J gave up 5 bases and V 6 bases, and 8 bases lay outside the gene matches. Germline loops: CDR1 LNHDA, CDR2 SQIVND (reference sequence). The CDR3 is made up of 14 amino acids. CDR3 bases: TGTGCCAGTAGCCCACAGGGGGACCTGTATGGCTACACCTTC. Protein product: CASSPQGDLYGYTF.

This chain links TRBV7-6 with TRBJ2-3; D not certain. The CDR3 has 13 residues. The V end lost 2 bases, the J end lost 5 bases, and 8 bases lay between the germline ends. Germline assignment: CDR1 SGHVS and CDR2 FNYEAQ. Here the CDR3 reads CASSLKPGDTQYF. CDR3 bases: TGTGCCAGCAGCTTAAAACCCGGAGATACGCAGTATTTT.

The V and J genes are TRBV11-2 and TRBJ2-7; 7 bases are shared with TRBD2. V was clipped by 5 bases and J by 1 base; unmatched bases: 8. Germline CDR1 reads SGHAT; CDR2 reads FQNNGV. The CDR3 is made up of 15 amino acids. CDR3 bases: TGTGCCAGCAGCCGTGTGGGACTACTTTCCTACGAGCAGTACTTC. Translation: CASSRVGLLSYEQYF.

The rearrangement links TRBV10-3 to TRBJ1-2; perhaps TRBD1 as D (5 bases). The germline V gene has CDR1 ENHRY and CDR2 SYGVKD. The CDR3 totals 17 residues. V lost 10 bases and J lost 9, with 33 bases in between. The CDR3 DNA sequence: TGTGCCACCCTCCAAACACAGGCACCCCCCGCCCGTCAGCGCTACACCTTC. Encoded protein: CATLQTQAPPARQRYTF.

This clone has just a few counts. The chain joins TRBV6-1 to TRBJ2-1; 8 bases match TRBD2. The CDR3 runs 17 residues. The germline V gene encodes CDR1 MNHNS and CDR2 SASEGT. With 4 bases clipped from V and 0 bases from J, the junction kept 8 bases outside the gene matches. In DNA form, the CDR3 reads TGTGCCAGCAGTGCTCTAGCGGGTCATAGCTCCTACAATGAGCAGTTCTTC. Its protein is CASSALAGHSSYNEQFF.

The J gene is TRBJ2-7, the V gene TRBV15; D possibly corresponds to TRBD1 (6 bases). The germline CDR1 and CDR2 sequences are LNHNV and YYDKDF (reference sequence). CDR3 length: 13 amino acids. Trimming took 7 bases from V and 0 from J, leaving 10 bases between them. CDR3 amino acids: CATTLQGSYEQYF. DNA for the CDR3: TGTGCCACCACCTTACAGGGCTCCTACGAGCAGTACTTC.

This chain links TRBV5-1 with TRBJ1-1; 7 nucleotides line up with TRBD1. Losses at the gene ends were 0 bases for V and 4 bases for J; bases not matched to a gene: 15. CDR1 is SGHRS and CDR2 is YFSETQ in the germline V gene. This CDR3 comprises 18 residues. DNA for the CDR3: TGCGCCAGCAGCTTGGGGCTGCGGACAGGAGAAAGCAGCACTGAAGCTTTCTTT. It encodes CASSLGLRTGESSTEAFF.

The chain recombines TRBV27 with TRBJ1-2; D is ambiguous. V dropped 0 bases and J dropped 3 bases, with 17 bases sitting between them. Per the germline V gene, CDR1 is MNHEY and CDR2 is SMNVEV (reference sequence). The CDR3 runs 17 residues. CDR3 bases: TGTGCCAGCAGTTTATCGGGAGGACGGGCGGGATACTATGGCTACACCTTC. It codes for CASSLSGGRAGYYGYTF.

The chain couples TRBV6-4 to TRBJ2-4; 9 nucleotides align to TRBD2. V was clipped by 6 bases and J by 0 bases; unmatched bases: 12. The CDR3 covers 18 residues. CDR1 MRHNA and CDR2 SNTAGT come from the germline V gene. In DNA form, the CDR3 reads TGTGCCAGCAGACAGCGAGCGGGGGGATTCCTAGCCAAAAACATTCAGTACTTC. Amino acid sequence: CASRQRAGGFLAKNIQYF.

This rearrangement joins TRBV4-3 to TRBJ2-7; D possibly corresponds to TRBD2 (6 bases). This CDR3 contains 17 residues. V was cut by 0 bases and J by 0 bases, with 15 bases left in between. Looked up from germline, CDR1 is LGHNA and CDR2 is YSLEER. The CDR3 region is CASSQDLGGITSYEQYF. CDR3 DNA: TGCGCCAGCAGCCAAGATTTAGGCGGGATTACCTCCTACGAGCAGTACTTC.

The V call is TRBV5-1, the J call TRBJ2-7; the match to TRBD2 covers 10 bases. Germline CDR1 and CDR2: SGHRS and YFSETQ. This CDR3 is 14 amino acids long. V lost 0 bases to trimming and J lost 4 bases; unmatched junction nucleotides: 1. The DNA for the CDR3 is TGCGCCAGCAGCTTGGAACTAGCGGGATACGAGCAGTACTTC. This encodes CASSLELAGYEQYF.

The chain is built from TRBV7-9 and TRBJ2-3; 7 bases agree with TRBD2. Germline V gene lookup returns CDR1 SEHNR and CDR2 FQNEAQ (reference sequence). The CDR3 is 16 amino acids. Germline trimming cut 1 base from V and 3 bases from J; bases unmatched to any gene: 7. CDR3 sequence: CASSLDLLGGTDTQYF. The CDR3 nucleotides are TGTGCCAGCAGCTTAGATCTCCTGGGAGGGACAGATACGCAGTATTTT.

The chain carries TRBV18 and TRBJ1-5; D remains unclear. Trimming cost V 2 bases and J 3 bases, with 8 bases left between them. The CDR3 spans 14 residues. Germline V gene data show CDR1 as KGHSH and CDR2 as LQKENI. This CDR3 is CASSPSGSNQPQHF. CDR3 coding DNA: TGTGCCAGCTCACCATCCGGTTCCAATCAGCCCCAGCATTTT.

The rearrangement joins TRBV14 to TRBJ2-3; tentative D call: TRBD2 (6 bases). V was clipped by 4 bases and J by 6 bases, with 20 bases between them. This CDR3 contains 16 residues. Germline CDR1 is SGHDN and CDR2 is FVKESK. The CDR3 DNA follows: TGTGCCAGCAGCCCTGGAAACGGGAGAGCGAGCGATACGCAGTATTTT. Protein product: CASSPGNGRASDTQYF. Combining the CDR3 with reference TRBV14 and TRBJ2-3 gives the whole variable domain EAGVTQFPSHSVIEKGQTVTLRCDPISGHDNLYWYRRVMGKEIKFLLHFVKESKQDESGMPNNRFLAERTGGTYSTLKVQPAELEDSGVYFCASSPGNGRASDTQYFGPGTRLTVL.

This clone was seen a handful of times. The genes are TRBV19 and TRBJ1-1; D is perhaps TRBD1 (6 bases). Trimming removed 5 bases from V and 4 bases from J, with 17 bases in between. Germline CDR1 LNHDA, CDR2 SQIVND (reference sequence). The CDR3 has 15 amino acids. CDR3 DNA sequence: TGTGCCAGTAGTGAACAGCATACAGGGTCCACTGAAGCTTTCTTT. Translation: CASSEQHTGSTEAFF.

The CDR3, as DNA: TGTGCCAGCAGTTTCCCCAGGACAGGGGTAGGAAACACCATATATTTT. This codes for CASSFPRTGVGNTIYF. The rearrangement uses TRBV28 and TRBJ1-3; 9 bases agree with TRBD1. Looked up from germline, CDR1 is MDHEN and CDR2 is SYDVKM. The CDR3 extends over 16 amino acids. The V and J ends lost 3 bases and 4 bases, in that order; junction bases with no gene match: 7.

Written as DNA, the CDR3 is TGTGCCTGGAGCTTTGGAGAAAACTATGGCTACACCTTC. Translating it yields CAWSFGENYGYTF. V usage is TRBV30 and J usage is TRBJ1-2; D uncertain. The V end was cut by 3 bases, the J end by 2 bases, with 10 bases between. Germline values: CDR1 GTSNPN, CDR2 SVGIG (reference sequence). The CDR3 has 13 amino acids.

V usage is TRBV10-3 and J usage is TRBJ2-7, with TRBD2 matching 7 bases. V gave up 7 bases and J gave up 7 bases; unmatched junction bases: 7. The CDR3 runs to 12 residues. The V gene's germline CDR1 is ENHRY and CDR2 SYGVKD. CDR3 in DNA: TGTGCCATCACCAAGGGAGGGGAAGAGCAGTACTTC. Translating gives CAITKGGEEQYF.

The V and J genes are TRBV7-2 and TRBJ1-2; D is uncertain. V lost 1 base, J lost 0 bases, and 9 bases lay in between. This CDR3 has 15 residues. Germline CDR1 is SGHTA and CDR2 is FQGNSA. CDR3 residues: CASSLVVGANYGYTF. CDR3 DNA sequence: TGTGCCAGCAGCTTAGTGGTCGGAGCTAACTATGGCTACACCTTC.